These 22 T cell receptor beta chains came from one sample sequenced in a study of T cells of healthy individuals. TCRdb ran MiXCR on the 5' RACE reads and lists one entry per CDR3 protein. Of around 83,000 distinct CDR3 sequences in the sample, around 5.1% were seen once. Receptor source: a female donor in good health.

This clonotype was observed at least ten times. CDR3 region: CASSPGTSASYEQYF. DNA of the CDR3: TGTGCCAGCAGTCCAGGGACTAGCGCGTCCTACGAGCAGTACTTC. This chain links TRBV27 with TRBJ2-7, with 10 bases that match TRBD2. The CDR3 loop spans 15 amino acids. V lost 5 bases to trimming and J lost 1 base; unmatched junction nucleotides: 5. CDR1 and CDR2 (germline): MNHEY, SMNVEV (reference sequence).

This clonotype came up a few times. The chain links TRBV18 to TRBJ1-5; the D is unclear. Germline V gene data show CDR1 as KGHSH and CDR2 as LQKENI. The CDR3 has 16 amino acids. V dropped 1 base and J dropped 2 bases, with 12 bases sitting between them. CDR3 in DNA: TGTGCCAGCTCACCACAGACGTCGTTGGGCAATCAGCCCCAGCATTTT. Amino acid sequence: CASSPQTSLGNQPQHF.

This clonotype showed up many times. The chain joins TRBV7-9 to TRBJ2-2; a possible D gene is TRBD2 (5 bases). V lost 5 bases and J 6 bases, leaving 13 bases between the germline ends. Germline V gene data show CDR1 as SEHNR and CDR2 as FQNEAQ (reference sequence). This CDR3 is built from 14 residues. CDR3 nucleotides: TGTGCCAGCAGCCTTAAAACCGGGGCCGGGGAGCTGTTTTTT. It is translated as CASSLKTGAGELFF.

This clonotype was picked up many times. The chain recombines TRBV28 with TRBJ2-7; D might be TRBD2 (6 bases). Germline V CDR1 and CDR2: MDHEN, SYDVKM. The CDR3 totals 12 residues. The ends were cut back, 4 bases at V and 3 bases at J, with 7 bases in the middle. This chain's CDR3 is CASSSGSYEQYF. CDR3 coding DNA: TGTGCCAGCAGTTCCGGGAGCTACGAGCAGTACTTC.

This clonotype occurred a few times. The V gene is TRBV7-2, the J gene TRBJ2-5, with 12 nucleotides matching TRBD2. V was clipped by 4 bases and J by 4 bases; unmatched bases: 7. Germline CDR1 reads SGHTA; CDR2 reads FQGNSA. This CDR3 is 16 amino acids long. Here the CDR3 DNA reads TGTGCCAGCAGCTCCAGCCCACTAGCGGGAGGAGAGACCCAGTACTTC. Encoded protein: CASSSSPLAGGETQYF.

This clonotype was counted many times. The CDR3 DNA is TGCAGCGTGGAGCTCCCGGGACAGGGGGTAAATGAGCAGTTCTTC. It yields the protein CSVELPGQGVNEQFF. The genes are TRBV29-1 and TRBJ2-1; 11 bases map to TRBD1. In germline, CDR1 is SQVTM, CDR2 ANQGSEA. CDR3 length: 15 amino acids. Unmatched junction bases numbered 11, after V lost 6 bases and J lost 7 bases.

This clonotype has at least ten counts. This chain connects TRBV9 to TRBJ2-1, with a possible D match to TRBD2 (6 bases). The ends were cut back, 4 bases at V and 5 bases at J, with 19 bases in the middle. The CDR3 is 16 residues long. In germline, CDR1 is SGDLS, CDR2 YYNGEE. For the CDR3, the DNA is TGTGCCAGCAGCTTAACCCGGGACTCCTACAACAATGAGCAGTTCTTC. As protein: CASSLTRDSYNNEQFF.

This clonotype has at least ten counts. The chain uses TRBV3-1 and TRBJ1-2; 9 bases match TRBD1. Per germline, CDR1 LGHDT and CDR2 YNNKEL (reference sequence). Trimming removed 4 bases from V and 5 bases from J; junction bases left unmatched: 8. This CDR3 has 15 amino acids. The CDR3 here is CASSPRTGDGYGYTF. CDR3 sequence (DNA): TGTGCCAGCAGCCCCCGGACAGGGGACGGTTATGGCTACACCTTC.

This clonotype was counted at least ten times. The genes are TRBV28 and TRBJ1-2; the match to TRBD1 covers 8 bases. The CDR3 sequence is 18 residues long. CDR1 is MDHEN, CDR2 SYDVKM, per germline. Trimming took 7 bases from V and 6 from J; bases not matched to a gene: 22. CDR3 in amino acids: CASTTTGDRNPRGNGYTF. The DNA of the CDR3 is TGTGCCAGCACCACCACAGGGGACAGGAACCCTCGGGGAAATGGCTACACCTTC.

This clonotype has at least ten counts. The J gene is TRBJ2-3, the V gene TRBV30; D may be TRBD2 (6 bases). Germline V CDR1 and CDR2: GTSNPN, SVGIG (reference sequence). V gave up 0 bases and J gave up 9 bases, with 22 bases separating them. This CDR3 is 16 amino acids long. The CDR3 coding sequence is TGTGCCTGGAGTGTACCCCTCGGGACTCCCACGAGGACGCAGTATTTT. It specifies CAWSVPLGTPTRTQYF.

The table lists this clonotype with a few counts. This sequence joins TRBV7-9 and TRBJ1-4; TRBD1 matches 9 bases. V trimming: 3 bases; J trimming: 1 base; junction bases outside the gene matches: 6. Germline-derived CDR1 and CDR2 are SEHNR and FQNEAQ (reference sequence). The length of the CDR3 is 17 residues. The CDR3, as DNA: TGTGCCAGCAGCTTGGCTGACAGGGGGAGAACTAATGAAAAACTGTTTTTT. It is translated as CASSLADRGRTNEKLFF.

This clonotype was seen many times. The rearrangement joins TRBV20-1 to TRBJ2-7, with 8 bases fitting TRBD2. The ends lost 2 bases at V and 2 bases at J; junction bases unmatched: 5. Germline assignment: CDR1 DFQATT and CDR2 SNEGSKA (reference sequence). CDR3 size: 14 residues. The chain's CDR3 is CSARLGREAYEQYF. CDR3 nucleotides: TGCAGTGCTAGACTCGGGCGGGAGGCCTACGAGCAGTACTTC.

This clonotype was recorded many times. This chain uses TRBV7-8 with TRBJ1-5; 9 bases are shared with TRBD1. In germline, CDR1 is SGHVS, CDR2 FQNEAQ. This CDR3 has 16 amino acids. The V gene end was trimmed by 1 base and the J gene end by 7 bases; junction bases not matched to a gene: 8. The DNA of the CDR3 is TGTGCCAGCAGCTTAGGGGACAGGGTCGTTGGGCAGCCCCAGCATTTT. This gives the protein CASSLGDRVVGQPQHF. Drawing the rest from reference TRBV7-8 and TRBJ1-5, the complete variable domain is GAGVSQSPRYKVAKRGQDVALRCDPISGHVSLFWYQQALGQGPEFLTYFQNEAQLDKSGLPSDRFFAERPEGSVSTLKIQRTQQEDSAVYLCASSLGDRVVGQPQHFGDGTRLSIL.

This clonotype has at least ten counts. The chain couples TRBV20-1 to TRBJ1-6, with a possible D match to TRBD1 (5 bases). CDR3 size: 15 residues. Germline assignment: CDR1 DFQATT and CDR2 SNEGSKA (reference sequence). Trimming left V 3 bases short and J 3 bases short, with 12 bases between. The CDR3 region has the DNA TGCAGTGCTAGGGTATCGGGGGACTATAATTCACCCCTCCACTTT. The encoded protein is CSARVSGDYNSPLHF.

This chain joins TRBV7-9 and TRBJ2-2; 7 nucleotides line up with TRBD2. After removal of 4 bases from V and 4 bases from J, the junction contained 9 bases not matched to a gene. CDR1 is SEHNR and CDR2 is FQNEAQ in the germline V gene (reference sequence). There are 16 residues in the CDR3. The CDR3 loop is CASSSKAGRGTGELFF. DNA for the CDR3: TGTGCCAGCAGCTCTAAAGCGGGGCGGGGCACCGGGGAGCTGTTTTTT.

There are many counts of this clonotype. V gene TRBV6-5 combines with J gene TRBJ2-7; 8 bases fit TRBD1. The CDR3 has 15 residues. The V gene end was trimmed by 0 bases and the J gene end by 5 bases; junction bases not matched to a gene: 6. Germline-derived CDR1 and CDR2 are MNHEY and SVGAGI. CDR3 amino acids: CASSYSKGRGHEQYF. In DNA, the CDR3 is TGTGCCAGCAGTTACTCGAAGGGCAGGGGGCACGAGCAGTACTTC.

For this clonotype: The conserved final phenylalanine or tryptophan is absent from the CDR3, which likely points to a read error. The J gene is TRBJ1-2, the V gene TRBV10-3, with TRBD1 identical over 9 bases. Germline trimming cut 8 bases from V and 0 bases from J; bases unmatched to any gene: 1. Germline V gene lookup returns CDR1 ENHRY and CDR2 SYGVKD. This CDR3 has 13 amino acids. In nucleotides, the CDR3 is TGTGCCATCGGGACAGGGCCTAACTATGGCTACACCATC. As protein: CAIGTGPNYGYTI.

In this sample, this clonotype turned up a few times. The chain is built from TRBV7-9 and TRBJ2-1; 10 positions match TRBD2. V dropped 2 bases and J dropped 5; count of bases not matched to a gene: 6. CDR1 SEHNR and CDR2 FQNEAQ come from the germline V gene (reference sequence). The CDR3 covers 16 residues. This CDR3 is CASSLNQREGHNEQFF. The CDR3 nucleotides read TGTGCCAGCAGCTTAAATCAGCGGGAGGGCCACAATGAGCAGTTCTTC.

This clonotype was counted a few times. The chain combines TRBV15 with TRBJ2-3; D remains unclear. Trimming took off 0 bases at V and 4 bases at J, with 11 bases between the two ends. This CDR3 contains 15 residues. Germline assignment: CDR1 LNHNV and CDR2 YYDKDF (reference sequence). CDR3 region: CATSRESRRADTQYF. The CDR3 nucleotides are TGTGCCACCAGCAGAGAGAGCCGAAGGGCAGATACGCAGTATTTT.

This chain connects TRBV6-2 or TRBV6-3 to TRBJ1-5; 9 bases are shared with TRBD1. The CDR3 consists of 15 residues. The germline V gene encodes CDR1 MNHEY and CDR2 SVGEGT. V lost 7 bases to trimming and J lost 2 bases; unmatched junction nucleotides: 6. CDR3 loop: CASTITGGGNQPQHF. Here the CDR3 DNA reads TGTGCCAGCACTATTACAGGGGGCGGCAATCAGCCCCAGCATTTT.

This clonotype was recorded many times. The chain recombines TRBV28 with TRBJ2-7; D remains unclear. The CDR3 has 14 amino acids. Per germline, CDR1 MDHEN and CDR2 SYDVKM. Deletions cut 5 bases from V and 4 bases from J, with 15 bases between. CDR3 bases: TGTGCCAGCAGTATAACCGGTCTGGAATACGAGCAGTACTTC. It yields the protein CASSITGLEYEQYF.

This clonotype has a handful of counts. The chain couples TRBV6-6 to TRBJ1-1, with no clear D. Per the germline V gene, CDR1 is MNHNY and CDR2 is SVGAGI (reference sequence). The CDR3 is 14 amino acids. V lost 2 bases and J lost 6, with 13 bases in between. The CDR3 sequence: CASSYEPLGAEAFF. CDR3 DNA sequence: TGTGCCAGCAGTTACGAACCTCTGGGCGCTGAAGCTTTCTTT.